A single sample gave rise to the 15 T cell receptor beta chains below, sequenced in a study of T-cell memory formation after mild COVID-19. TCRdb reprocessed the 5' RACE reads with MiXCR, giving one entry per CDR3 protein. Of approximately 290,000 distinct CDR3 sequences in the sample, just under 20% were seen once. Specimen: PBMCs or a T cell subset sorted from them (not recorded which). The receptors come from a man aged 18 to 29 who had mild COVID-19 (a few samples of this study predate the infection). Cell type and time point are not known.

V usage is TRBV21-1 and J usage is TRBJ1-1. TRBV21-1 is assigned pseudogene status. The CDR3 contains 18 residues. CDR3 nucleotides: TGTGCCAGCAGTAAAGTGGGAGAGTTGTGCGGACCGAACAGTGAAGCTTTCTTT. Its translation is CASSKVGELCGPNSEAFF.

This chain links TRBV6-6 with TRBJ2-7; TRBD1 matches at 9 bases. The J segment lost 6 bases and the V segment lost 2 bases, leaving 5 bases of the junction unmatched. CDR1 is MNHNY and CDR2 is SVGAGI in the germline V gene (reference sequence). The CDR3 has 14 residues. CDR3 bases: TGTGCCAGCAGTTACCCACAGGGGGCGGGCGAGCAGTACTTC. Amino acids: CASSYPQGAGEQYF.

V is TRBV13 and J is TRBJ1-6, with 7 nucleotides matching TRBD1. The length of the CDR3 is 15 residues. CDR1 and CDR2 (germline): PRHDT, FYEKMQ (reference sequence). After removal of 5 bases from V and 6 bases from J, the junction contained 7 bases not matched to a gene. Written as DNA, the CDR3 is TGTGCCAGCAGCCCGGGGACAGAGATTAATTCACCCCTCCACTTT. Protein product: CASSPGTEINSPLHF.

V gene TRBV11-2 combines with J gene TRBJ2-7; D is possibly TRBD1 (6 bases). V dropped 2 bases and J dropped 5 bases, with 10 bases sitting between them. The CDR3 runs to 13 residues. Germline CDR1 SGHAT, CDR2 FQNNGV. In DNA, the CDR3 is TGTGCCAGCAGCTTATCCCAGGGGCACGAGCAGTACGTC. Protein product: CASSLSQGHEQYV.

The J gene is TRBJ2-3, the V gene TRBV4-3, with no clear D. The germline gives CDR1 LGHNA, CDR2 YSLEER. V was pared by 0 bases and J by 0 bases, with 4 bases between. The CDR3 runs to 14 residues. As DNA, the CDR3 is TGCGCCAGCAGCCAAGATGCGAGCACAGATACGCAGTATTTT. Protein product: CASSQDASTDTQYF.

The sample holds a few counts of this clonotype. The gene calls are TRBV12-3 or TRBV12-4 and TRBJ2-7; 10 bases match TRBD1. The junction had 8 bases not matched to a gene; V was cut back by 6 bases and J by 6 bases. The CDR3 runs to 14 residues. The CDR3 protein is CASRQAGTGVEQYF. The CDR3 nucleotides are TGTGCCAGCAGGCAGGCCGGGACAGGGGTCGAGCAGTACTTC.

This clonotype was seen a handful of times. This CDR3 reads CASSQDTGTEQYF. The CDR3 DNA sequence: TGCGCCAGCAGCCAAGATACCGGTACCGAGCAGTACTTC. J is TRBJ2-7 and V is TRBV4-1; D call uncertain. The CDR3 is 13 residues long. Trimming left V 0 bases short and J 6 bases short, with 9 bases between. Germline CDR1 reads MGHRA; CDR2 reads YSYEKL.

A few counts support this clonotype. This may be a read error, as it is one base from a much larger clone. The chain carries TRBV29-1 and TRBJ2-1, with D uncertain. Trimming removed 3 bases at V and 4 bases at J, with 7 bases between. The germline gives CDR1 SQVTM, CDR2 ANQGSEA. This CDR3 region has 12 residues. CDR3 loop: CSVDRRYNEQFF. The DNA for the CDR3 is TGCAGCGTTGACAGGCGGTACAATGAGCAGTTCTTC.

CDR3 nucleotides: TGCGCCAGCAGCCAATGGTTGGGGGTCAATCAGCCCCAGCATTTT. Protein product: CASSQWLGVNQPQHF. This chain connects TRBV4-1 to TRBJ1-5, with D tentatively TRBD1 (5 bases). The CDR3 is made up of 15 amino acids. Germline V gene lookup returns CDR1 MGHRA and CDR2 YSYEKL. V lost 2 bases to trimming and J lost 3 bases, with 11 bases between them.

The J gene is TRBJ1-1, the V gene TRBV4-1; the D is unclear. The germline V and J ends were trimmed by 4 bases and 1 base, with 10 bases remaining between them. The germline V gene has CDR1 MGHRA and CDR2 YSYEKL. This CDR3 comprises 14 residues. The CDR3 DNA is TGCGCCAGCAGCCCCTACGCAGGGAACACTGAAGCTTTCTTT. Amino acid sequence: CASSPYAGNTEAFF.

This clonotype was counted a few times. V usage is TRBV5-1 and J usage is TRBJ1-6; 9 bases match TRBD1. Germline V gene sequence: CDR1 SGHRS, CDR2 YFSETQ. The CDR3 length is 16 residues. The V segment lost 0 bases and the J segment 7 bases; nucleotides outside the gene matches: 5. The CDR3 here is CASSLDRTGENSPLHF. In DNA, the CDR3 is TGCGCCAGCAGCTTGGACAGGACAGGGGAAAATTCACCCCTCCACTTT.

This clonotype was counted a few times. This chain connects TRBV5-1 to TRBJ2-1, with a tentative D call TRBD1 (5 bases). The ends were cut back, 7 bases at V and 0 bases at J, with 11 bases in the middle. The CDR3 sequence is 14 residues long. Germline CDR1 is SGHRS and CDR2 is YFSETQ. CDR3 loop: CASFFRDSYNEQFF. DNA for the CDR3: TGCGCCAGCTTTTTCAGGGACTCCTACAATGAGCAGTTCTTC.

V usage is TRBV6-2 or TRBV6-3 and J usage is TRBJ1-2, with TRBD1 identical over 8 bases. The length of the CDR3 is 14 residues. V lost 6 bases and J lost 4; bases outside the gene matches: 7. In germline, CDR1 is MNHEY, CDR2 SVGEGT. The CDR3 DNA reads as TGTGCCAGCAGGTCGACAGGGGAGGGCTATGGCTACACCTTC. It encodes CASRSTGEGYGYTF.

V is TRBV7-2 and J is TRBJ1-2, with D possibly matching TRBD1 (5 bases). The CDR3 covers 14 residues. V lost 7 bases and J lost 6, with 18 bases in between. CDR1 SGHTA and CDR2 FQGNSA come from the germline V gene. CDR3 residues: CASTEGRQNHGYTF. The CDR3 nucleotides read TGTGCCAGCACCGAAGGGCGACAGAACCATGGCTACACCTTC. The whole variable domain, filled in from reference TRBV7-2 and TRBJ1-2, reads GAGVSQSPSNKVTEKGKDVELRCDPISGHTALYWYRQSLGQGLEFLIYFQGNSAPDKSGLPSDRFSAERTGGSVSTLTIQRTQQEDSAVYLCASTEGRQNHGYTFGSGTRLTVV.

CDR3 DNA sequence: TGTGCCACCCGGGGCCCATTAACAGCTAACACTGAAGCTTTCTTT. Protein: CATRGPLTANTEAFF. V usage is TRBV15 and J usage is TRBJ1-1, with D possibly matching TRBD1 (5 bases). Looked up from germline, CDR1 is LNHNV and CDR2 is YYDKDF (reference sequence). V lost 8 bases to trimming and J lost 2 bases, with 18 bases between them. The CDR3 has 15 residues.